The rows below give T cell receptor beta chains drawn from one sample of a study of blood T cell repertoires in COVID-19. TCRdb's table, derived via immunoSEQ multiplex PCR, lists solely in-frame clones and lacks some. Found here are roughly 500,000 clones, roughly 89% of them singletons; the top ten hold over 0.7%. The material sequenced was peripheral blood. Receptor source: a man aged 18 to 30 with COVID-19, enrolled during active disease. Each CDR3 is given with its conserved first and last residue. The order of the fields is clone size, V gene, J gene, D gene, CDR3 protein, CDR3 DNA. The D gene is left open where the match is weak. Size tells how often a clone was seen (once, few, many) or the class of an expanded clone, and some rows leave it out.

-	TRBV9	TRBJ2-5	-	CASSVGGQSKETQYF	TGTGCCAGCAGCGTAGGGGGACAATCGAAAGAGACCCAGTACTTC
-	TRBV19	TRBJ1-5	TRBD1	CASSGDRNQPQHF	TGTGCCAGTAGTGGGGACAGGAATCAGCCCCAGCATTTT
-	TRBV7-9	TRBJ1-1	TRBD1	CASSLGTGASDTEAFF	TGTGCCAGCAGCTTAGGGACAGGGGCTTCCGACACTGAAGCTTTCTTT
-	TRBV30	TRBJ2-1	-	CAWTPTGLSEQFF	TGTGCCTGGACCCCCACTGGTCTCTCAGAGCAGTTCTTC
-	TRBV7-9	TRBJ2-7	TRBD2	CASSQPGGYEQYF	TGTGCCAGCAGCCAACCGGGGGGTTACGAGCAGTACTTC
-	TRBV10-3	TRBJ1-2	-	CAISESGGVGGYTF	TGTGCCATCAGTGAGTCAGGAGGGGTAGGCGGCTACACCTTC
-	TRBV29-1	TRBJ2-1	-	CSIRRESYNEQFF	TGCAGCATCCGCCGAGAGTCCTACAATGAGCAGTTCTTC
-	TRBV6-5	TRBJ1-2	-	CASSAPGVYGYTF	TGTGCCAGCTCAGCGCCAGGGGTCTATGGCTACACCTTC
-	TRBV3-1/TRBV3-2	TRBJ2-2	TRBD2	CASSQVGGAGELFF	TGTGCCAGCAGCCAAGTGGGAGGGGCCGGGGAGCTGTTTTTT
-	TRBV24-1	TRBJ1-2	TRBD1	CATSDSGQAYGYTF	TGTGCCACCAGTGATTCCGGACAGGCTTATGGCTACACCTTC
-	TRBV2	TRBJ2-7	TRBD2	CARGLAGGYEQYF	TGTGCCAGGGGACTAGCGGGGGGCTACGAGCAGTACTTC
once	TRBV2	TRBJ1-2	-	CATTRGGGAGYTF	TGTGCCACCACGAGGGGCGGGGGGGCTGGCTACACCTTC
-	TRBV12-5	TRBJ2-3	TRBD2	CASGLAQRGLAVDTSTDTQYF	TGTGCTAGTGGTTTGGCACAACGGGGACTAGCCGTAGACACTAGCACAGATACGCAGTATTTT
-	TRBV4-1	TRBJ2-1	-	CASSEGQISEQFF	TGCGCCAGCAGCGAAGGTCAGATCAGTGAGCAGTTCTTC
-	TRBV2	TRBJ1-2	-	CASSDRRQGMSGYTF	TGTGCCAGCAGTGATCGGAGGCAGGGGATGAGTGGCTACACCTTC
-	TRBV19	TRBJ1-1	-	CASNGEENTEAFF	TGTGCCAGTAACGGGGAGGAGAACACTGAAGCTTTCTTT
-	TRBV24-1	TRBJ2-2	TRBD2	CATSVAGVNTGELFF	TGTGCCACCAGTGTGGCGGGAGTGAACACCGGGGAGCTGTTTTTT
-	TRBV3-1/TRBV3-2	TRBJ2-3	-	CASSERADTQYF	TGTGCCAGCAGCGAACGGGCAGATACGCAGTATTTT
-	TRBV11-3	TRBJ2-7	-	CASSPPETGRYEQYF	TGTGCCAGCAGCCCACCCGAGACAGGGAGGTACGAGCAGTACTTC
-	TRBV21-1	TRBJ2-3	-	CASSLREAGVLINTQYF	TGTGCCAGCAGCCTGAGGGAGGCGGGAGTGTTAATAAATACGCAGTATTTT
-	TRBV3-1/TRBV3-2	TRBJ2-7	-	CASSPPGIYEQYF	TGTGCCAGCAGCCCCCCAGGGATCTACGAGCAGTACTTC
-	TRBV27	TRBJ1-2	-	CASSLSIAGVNGYTF	TGTGCCAGCAGTTTATCGATCGCAGGGGTGAATGGCTACACCTTC
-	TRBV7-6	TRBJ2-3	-	CASSLAQALTDTQYF	TGTGCCAGCAGCTTAGCGCAGGCTCTCACAGATACGCAGTATTTT
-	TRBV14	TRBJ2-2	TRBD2	CASSQSGRATGELFF	TGTGCCAGCAGCCAAAGCGGGAGGGCTACCGGGGAGCTGTTTTTT
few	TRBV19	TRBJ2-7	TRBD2	CASSIMTSGLHEQYF	TGTGCCAGTAGTATTATGACTAGCGGGCTCCACGAGCAGTACTTC
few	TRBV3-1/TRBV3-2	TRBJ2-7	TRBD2	CASSQDGAGGPVEQYF	TGTGCCAGCAGCCAAGATGGGGCGGGAGGGCCCGTCGAGCAGTACTTC
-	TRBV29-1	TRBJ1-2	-	CSVQAPYGYTF	TGCAGCGTGCAGGCTCCCTATGGCTACACCTTC
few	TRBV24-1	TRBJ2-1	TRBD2	CATSDSSGSSYNEQFF	TGTGCCACCAGTGATTCTAGCGGGAGCTCCTACAATGAGCAGTTCTTC
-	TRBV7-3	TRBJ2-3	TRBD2	CASSRASGGSTDTQYF	TGTGCCAGCAGCAGGGCTAGCGGGGGTAGCACAGATACGCAGTATTTT
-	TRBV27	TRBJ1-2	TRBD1	CASSPRTGGSYGYTF	TGTGCCAGCAGTCCACGGACAGGGGGCTCCTATGGCTACACCTTC
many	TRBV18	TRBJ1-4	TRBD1	CASSLGQPGNEKLFF	TGTGCCAGCTCACTGGGACAGCCTGGTAATGAAAAACTGTTTTTT
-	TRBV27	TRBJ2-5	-	CASSLRASPIRYF	TGTGCCAGCAGTTTACGAGCTAGCCCGATTAGGTACTTC
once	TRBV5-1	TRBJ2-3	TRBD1	CASSLEGQGGADTQYF	TGCGCCAGCAGCTTGGAGGGACAGGGTGGCGCAGATACGCAGTATTTT
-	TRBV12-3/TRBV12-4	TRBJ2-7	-	CASSFSVYEQYF	TGTGCCAGCAGCTTCTCTGTCTACGAGCAGTACTTC
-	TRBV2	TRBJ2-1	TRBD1	CASSRQGPAAYNEQFF	TGTGCCAGCAGTCGACAGGGCCCAGCCGCCTACAATGAGCAGTTCTTC
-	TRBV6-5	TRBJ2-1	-	CASSYSGQSYNEQFF	TGTGCCAGCAGTTACTCTGGACAGTCCTACAATGAGCAGTTCTTC
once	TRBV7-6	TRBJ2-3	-	CASSFEPEDTDTQYF	TGTGCCAGCAGCTTTGAACCTGAGGACACAGATACGCAGTATTTT
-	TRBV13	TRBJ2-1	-	CASSGRTYNEQFF	TGTGCCAGCAGCGGGAGAACCTACAATGAGCAGTTCTTC
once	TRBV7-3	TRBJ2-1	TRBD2	CASSLRRTSGVGEQFF	TGTGCCAGCAGCTTACGCCGGACTAGCGGAGTGGGGGAGCAGTTCTTC
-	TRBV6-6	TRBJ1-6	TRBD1	CASRGRQGSYNSPLHF	TGTGCCAGCAGGGGTAGACAGGGCTCCTATAATTCACCCCTCCACTTT